This T cell receptor beta chain was captured in a study of CD8+CD57+ T cells in acquired aplastic anemia. Study in general: DNA from sorted CD4+ and CD8+ cells averaged roughly 3.4 ug. Findings and limits, study-wide: There were twenty-nine CD8+ CDR3 sequences that occurred in both patients and controls.

The V gene's germline CDR1 is ENHRY and CDR2 SYGVKD. This CDR3 has 14 residues. Trimming left V 11 bases short and J 0 bases short, with 11 bases between. Genomic DNA constituted the template upon which TCR beta VDJ and CDR3 profiling was performed. TCRdb analysed the reads with MiXCR anew, one entry per CDR3 protein. The top ten clones hold approximately 9.7% of a sample with some 200,000 distinct CDR3 sequences, less than 60% of them seen once. Individuals selected for sequencing had exhibited CD8+CD57+ cell expansion on flow cytometry. Each patient gave a blood sample that was collected before any therapy had been received. This clonotype was counted a few times. Its antigen is undetermined.

The sequenced material came from sorted CD4+, CD8+, or CD8+CD57+ T cells (not recorded which) from PBMCs. The genes are TRBV10-3 and TRBJ1-6; D is unclear. This sequence was found in a human donor with aplastic anemia. The CDR3 sequence is CAVLLGSYNSPLHF. Here the CDR3 DNA reads TGTGCCGTACTCTTGGGCTCCTATAATTCACCCCTCCACTTT.